This entry describes one T cell receptor (beta chain). This specimen belongs to a study of blood T cell repertoires in COVID-19. Across the study: Samples came from the United States, Italy and Spain, spanning acute and convalescent COVID-19. PBMCs, B-cell-depleted T cells, or T cells were the source of the cDNA or gDNA that made up the material.

The junction had 6 bases not matched to a gene; V was cut back by 6 bases and J by 2 bases. Germline loops: CDR1 MDHEN, CDR2 SYDVKM. The CDR3 has 17 residues. The Seattle patients, enrolled during active infection, were followed longitudinally. Authors' data handling: For nucleated cells, counts were estimated from reference gene primer amplification. The table came from immunoSEQ multiplex PCR; TCRdb's copy has only in-frame clones and leaves some out. That table is the source of V, J and clone size, and D and trimming were worked out from the DNA. This table holds about 190,000 clones, around 80% found once.

The clonotype comes from a woman aged 55-70 years with COVID-19, enrolled during active disease. Sequenced material: peripheral blood. The rearrangement links TRBV28 to TRBJ2-5, with TRBD2 matching over 16 bases. The CDR3 here is CASSGTSGGAGQETQYF. The CDR3 nucleotides read TGTGCCAGCAGCGGGACTAGCGGGGGGGCAGGGCAAGAGACCCAGTACTTC.